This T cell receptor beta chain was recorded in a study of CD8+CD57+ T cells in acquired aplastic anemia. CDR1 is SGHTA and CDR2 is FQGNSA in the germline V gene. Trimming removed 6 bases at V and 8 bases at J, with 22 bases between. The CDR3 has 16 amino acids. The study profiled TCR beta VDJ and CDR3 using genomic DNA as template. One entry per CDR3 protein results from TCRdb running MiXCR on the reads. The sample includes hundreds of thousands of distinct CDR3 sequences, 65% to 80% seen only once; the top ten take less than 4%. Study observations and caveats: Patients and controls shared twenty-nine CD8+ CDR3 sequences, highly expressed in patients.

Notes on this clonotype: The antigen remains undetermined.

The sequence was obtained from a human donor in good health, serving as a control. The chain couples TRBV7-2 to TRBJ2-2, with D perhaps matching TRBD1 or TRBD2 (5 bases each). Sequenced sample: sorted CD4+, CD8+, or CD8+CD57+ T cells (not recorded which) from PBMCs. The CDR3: CASSEKRGLGNGELFF. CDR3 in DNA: TGTGCCAGCAGTGAAAAACGGGGCCTAGGCAATGGGGAGCTGTTTTTT.